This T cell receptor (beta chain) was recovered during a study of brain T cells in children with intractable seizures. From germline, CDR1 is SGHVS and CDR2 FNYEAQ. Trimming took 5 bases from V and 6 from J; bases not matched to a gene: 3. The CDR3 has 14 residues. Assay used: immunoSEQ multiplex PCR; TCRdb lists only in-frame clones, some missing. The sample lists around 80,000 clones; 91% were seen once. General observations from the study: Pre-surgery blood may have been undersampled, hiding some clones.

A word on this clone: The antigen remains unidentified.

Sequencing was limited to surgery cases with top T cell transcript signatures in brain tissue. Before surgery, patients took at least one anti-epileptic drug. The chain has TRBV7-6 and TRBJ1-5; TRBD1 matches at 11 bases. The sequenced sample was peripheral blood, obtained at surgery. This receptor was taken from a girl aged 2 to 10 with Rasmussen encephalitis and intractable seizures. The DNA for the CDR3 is TGTGCCAGCAGCAGTGGGACAGGGGGTCAGCCCCAGCATTTT. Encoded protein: CASSSGTGGQPQHF.